The T cell receptor beta chain described here comes from a study of blood T cell repertoires in COVID-19. In the study overall: Whether acute or convalescent, the COVID-19 samples came from the United States, Italy and Spain. The cDNA or gDNA used as material had been derived from T cells, B-cell-depleted T cells, or PBMCs.

In germline, CDR1 is LNHDA, CDR2 SQIVND (reference sequence). CDR3 length: 16 amino acids. V was clipped by 3 bases and J by 6 bases; unmatched bases: 8. Per the original methods: By means of reference gene primer amplification, nucleated cell counts were estimated. TCRdb's copy holds only in-frame clones and misses some; the assay was immunoSEQ multiplex PCR. That table furnishes V, J and clone size, whereas the DNA furnished D and trimming. The sample comprises about 260,000 clones, 70% to 90% of which are singletons, and under 2% rests with the top ten. The J gene is TRBJ1-4, the V gene TRBV19; TRBD1 matches 9 bases. Sample: peripheral blood. This clonotype was sampled from a man aged 25-40 years with active or convalescent COVID-19. The chain's CDR3 is CASSMWTGALYEKLFF. CDR3 in DNA: TGTGCCAGTAGTATGTGGACAGGGGCCCTTTATGAAAAACTGTTTTTT.